This is a list of T cell receptor beta chains from one sample in a study of blood T cell repertoires in COVID-19. Repertoires were generated with immunoSEQ multiplex PCR, while TCRdb's copy carries only in-frame clones and drops some. Found here are roughly 170,000 clones, roughly 80% of them singletons; the top ten hold approximately 4%. The sequencing sample was made of PBMCs or T cells enriched from blood (not recorded which). These receptor sequences come from a woman in her 50s who had recovered from COVID-19. Both conserved end residues are part of each CDR3. D genes are given only for firm matches. Size values are once, few and many counts, or a class for expanded clones, and some rows have none.

J gene: TRBJ1-4; V gene: TRBV29-1; clone size: .; D gene: .; CDR3 DNA: TGCAGCGTCTCCGCGGGAGAAAAACTGTTTTTT; CDR3 protein: CSVSAGEKLFF
J gene: TRBJ2-3; V gene: TRBV28; clone size: .; D gene: .; CDR3 DNA: TGTGCCAGCAGTGCAGCGTCTCCAGATACGCAGTATTTT; CDR3 protein: CASSAASPDTQYF
J gene: TRBJ1-5; V gene: TRBV7-9; clone size: .; D gene: TRBD1; CDR3 DNA: TGTGCCAGCAGCCTGGGACAGGGGGCCCCGGAGGTTCAGCCCCAGCATTTT; CDR3 protein: CASSLGQGAPEVQPQHF
J gene: TRBJ1-5; V gene: TRBV30; clone size: .; D gene: .; CDR3 DNA: TGTGCCTGGAGTTGGGGGCCAGGGGTCCAGCCCCAGCATTTT; CDR3 protein: CAWSWGPGVQPQHF
J gene: TRBJ1-2; V gene: TRBV5-6; clone size: .; D gene: TRBD1; CDR3 DNA: TGTGCCAGCAGCGGGACCAGGACAGGGGGCATTGGTGGCTACACCTTC; CDR3 protein: CASSGTRTGGIGGYTF
J gene: TRBJ1-1; V gene: TRBV27; clone size: .; D gene: .; CDR3 DNA: TGTGCCAGCAGTTTATCGAGGCAAGTAAACACTGAAGCTTTCTTT; CDR3 protein: CASSLSRQVNTEAFF
J gene: TRBJ2-1; V gene: TRBV7-2; clone size: .; D gene: .; CDR3 DNA: TGTGCCAGCAGCTTAAATGGACTGCACACTGAGCAGTTCTTC; CDR3 protein: CASSLNGLHTEQFF
J gene: TRBJ1-1; V gene: TRBV30; clone size: .; D gene: .; CDR3 DNA: TGTGCCTGGAGTAGGCAGGAAAACACTGAAGCTTTCTTT; CDR3 protein: CAWSRQENTEAFF
J gene: TRBJ1-5; V gene: TRBV28; clone size: .; D gene: .; CDR3 DNA: TGTGCCAGCAGTTTGGGAGGGGATCAGCCCCAGCATTTT; CDR3 protein: CASSLGGDQPQHF
J gene: TRBJ1-6; V gene: TRBV27; clone size: .; D gene: .; CDR3 DNA: TGTGCCAGCCAAGTCAAGGCAGGAGGACATTCACCCCTCCACTTT; CDR3 protein: CASQVKAGGHSPLHF
J gene: TRBJ2-3; V gene: TRBV11-2; clone size: .; D gene: TRBD2; CDR3 DNA: TGTGCCAGCAGTCGGGGGGTGGGTAAAGTCGCAGATACGCAGTATTTT; CDR3 protein: CASSRGVGKVADTQYF
J gene: TRBJ2-2; V gene: TRBV5-4; clone size: .; D gene: .; CDR3 DNA: TGTGCCAGCAGCTTGGGCAGGGTGGACACCGGGGAGCTGTTTTTT; CDR3 protein: CASSLGRVDTGELFF
J gene: TRBJ1-2; V gene: TRBV29-1; clone size: .; D gene: TRBD1; CDR3 DNA: TGCAGCGCCCCGGCTAGGGGGCCAGGCTACACCTTC; CDR3 protein: CSAPARGPGYTF
J gene: TRBJ2-5; V gene: TRBV9; clone size: once; D gene: .; CDR3 DNA: TGTGCCAGCAGCCCTCGGCAGGAGGGAGAGACCCAGTACTTC; CDR3 protein: CASSPRQEGETQYF
J gene: TRBJ1-1; V gene: TRBV15; clone size: .; D gene: TRBD1; CDR3 DNA: TGTGCCACCAGCCACGACAGGGGGAAAGCTTTCTTT; CDR3 protein: CATSHDRGKAFF
J gene: TRBJ2-3; V gene: TRBV19; clone size: .; D gene: .; CDR3 DNA: TGTGCCAGTAGTAATCGGGGAACGGCAGATACGCAGTATTTT; CDR3 protein: CASSNRGTADTQYF
J gene: TRBJ1-6; V gene: TRBV7-9; clone size: .; D gene: TRBD1; CDR3 DNA: TGTGCCAGCAGCCCCGGGACAGGGAGTTCACCCCTCCACTTT; CDR3 protein: CASSPGTGSSPLHF
J gene: TRBJ1-3; V gene: TRBV7-3; clone size: .; D gene: .; CDR3 DNA: TGTGCCAGCAGCTCAGGAGGTCGCTCTGGAAACACCATATATTTT; CDR3 protein: CASSSGGRSGNTIYF
J gene: TRBJ1-2; V gene: TRBV2; clone size: .; D gene: .; CDR3 DNA: TGTGCCAGCAGTGAAGCCCGCTATGGCTACACCTTC; CDR3 protein: CASSEARYGYTF
J gene: TRBJ2-3; V gene: TRBV7-3; clone size: once; D gene: .; CDR3 DNA: TGTGCCAGCAGCTTAATGGGGCAGTCAGATACGCAGTATTTT; CDR3 protein: CASSLMGQSDTQYF
J gene: TRBJ1-1; V gene: TRBV28; clone size: .; D gene: .; CDR3 DNA: TGTGCCAGCAGTTTACAGCGGGCCGGGAACACTGAAGCTTTCTTT; CDR3 protein: CASSLQRAGNTEAFF
J gene: TRBJ1-2; V gene: TRBV6-1; clone size: .; D gene: TRBD1; CDR3 DNA: TGTGCCAGCAGTGAAGCGTCAGGGGGAGGAGGCTACACCTTC; CDR3 protein: CASSEASGGGGYTF
J gene: TRBJ1-4; V gene: TRBV6-1; clone size: .; D gene: .; CDR3 DNA: TGTGCCAGCAGTGAATGGGCAGTCGAGAATGAAAAACTGTTTTTT; CDR3 protein: CASSEWAVENEKLFF
J gene: TRBJ2-3; V gene: TRBV19; clone size: .; D gene: TRBD2; CDR3 DNA: TGTGCCAGTAGTATAGCCGGGACTAGCGGGAGGGGCGAAGATACGCAGTATTTT; CDR3 protein: CASSIAGTSGRGEDTQYF
J gene: TRBJ1-3; V gene: TRBV27; clone size: .; D gene: .; CDR3 DNA: TGTGCCAGCAGTTTCAGCGGACAGCACTCTGGAAACACCATATATTTT; CDR3 protein: CASSFSGQHSGNTIYF
J gene: TRBJ1-2; V gene: TRBV10-3; clone size: .; D gene: .; CDR3 DNA: TGTGCCATCAGTGAGTCTGCGGGCTTCAACTATGGCTACACCTTC; CDR3 protein: CAISESAGFNYGYTF
J gene: TRBJ1-5; V gene: TRBV6-4; clone size: once; D gene: .; CDR3 DNA: TGTGCCAGCAGTGACCGGGTGGTTAATCAGCCCCAGCATTTT; CDR3 protein: CASSDRVVNQPQHF
J gene: TRBJ1-2; V gene: TRBV5-1; clone size: .; D gene: .; CDR3 DNA: TGCGCCAGCAGCTTGTCAGCTAACTATGGCTACACCTTC; CDR3 protein: CASSLSANYGYTF
J gene: TRBJ1-1; V gene: TRBV7-9; clone size: .; D gene: .; CDR3 DNA: TGTGCCATTGTGGGGCTAGTAGCTTTCTTT; CDR3 protein: CAIVGLVAFF
J gene: TRBJ2-1; V gene: TRBV7-6; clone size: .; D gene: TRBD2; CDR3 DNA: TGTGCCAGCAGCTCAGATAGCGGGGGGACCCGGGGCAATGAGCAGTTCTTC; CDR3 protein: CASSSDSGGTRGNEQFF
J gene: TRBJ2-1; V gene: TRBV11-3; clone size: .; D gene: TRBD2; CDR3 DNA: TGTGCCAGCAGCCCGGGGGGGTACTCCTACAATGAGCAGTTCTTC; CDR3 protein: CASSPGGYSYNEQFF
J gene: TRBJ1-1; V gene: TRBV25-1; clone size: .; D gene: .; CDR3 DNA: TGTGCCAGCAGTGAGGCTGGGCGTCGCGAGGAAGCTTTCTTT; CDR3 protein: CASSEAGRREEAFF
J gene: TRBJ1-5; V gene: TRBV6-6; clone size: .; D gene: .; CDR3 DNA: TGTGCCAGCGGATGGGGGGACCCCATCAGCCCCCAGCATTTT; CDR3 protein: CASGWGDPISPQHF
J gene: TRBJ2-2; V gene: TRBV5-4; clone size: .; D gene: .; CDR3 DNA: TGTGCCAGCAGCTTGGACAGGATGGTCACCGGGGAGCTGTTTTTT; CDR3 protein: CASSLDRMVTGELFF
J gene: TRBJ2-4; V gene: TRBV6-2/TRBV6-3; clone size: once; D gene: TRBD1; CDR3 DNA: TGTGCCAGCAGTTACTCGGGACAGGGAAACATTCAGTACTTC; CDR3 protein: CASSYSGQGNIQYF
J gene: TRBJ1-5; V gene: TRBV19; clone size: .; D gene: TRBD1; CDR3 DNA: TGTGCCAGTAGTCCGGGACAGCATCAGCCCCAGCATTTT; CDR3 protein: CASSPGQHQPQHF
J gene: TRBJ1-4; V gene: TRBV5-1; clone size: .; D gene: .; CDR3 DNA: TGCGCCAGCAGTCCTTTTGGGGGGATGAACGAAAAACTGTTTTTT; CDR3 protein: CASSPFGGMNEKLFF
J gene: TRBJ2-3; V gene: TRBV7-9; clone size: .; D gene: TRBD2; CDR3 DNA: TGTGCCAGCAGCTCTTTAGCGGGGGGGGGCGATACGCAGTATTTT; CDR3 protein: CASSSLAGGGDTQYF
J gene: TRBJ1-1; V gene: TRBV19; clone size: few; D gene: .; CDR3 DNA: TGTGCCAGTAGTGAGGGGACTCTGAACACTGAAGCTTTCTTT; CDR3 protein: CASSEGTLNTEAFF
J gene: TRBJ1-1; V gene: TRBV7-9; clone size: .; D gene: TRBD1; CDR3 DNA: TGTGCCAGCAGCTTAGGATGGACAGGGGGCACTGAAGCTTTCTTT; CDR3 protein: CASSLGWTGGTEAFF
J gene: TRBJ2-5; V gene: TRBV5-1; clone size: once; D gene: .; CDR3 DNA: TGCGCCAGCAGCTCGGGGGGCGCAGAAGAGACCCAGTACTTC; CDR3 protein: CASSSGGAEETQYF
J gene: TRBJ1-6; V gene: TRBV7-9; clone size: few; D gene: .; CDR3 DNA: TGTGCCAGCAGCTCGGGATTGTATAATTCACCCCTCCACTTT; CDR3 protein: CASSSGLYNSPLHF